This T cell receptor beta chain was identified in a study of blood T cell repertoires in COVID-19. For the study at large: From the United States, Italy and Spain came samples of acute and convalescent COVID-19. T cells, B-cell-depleted T cells, or PBMCs supplied cDNA or gDNA.

Looked up from germline, CDR1 is SGHAT and CDR2 is FQNNGV. V was pared by 11 bases and J by 0 bases, with 15 bases between. The CDR3 sequence is 14 residues long. As processed by the authors: Amplification with reference gene primers provided the estimates of nucleated cell counts. The assay was immunoSEQ multiplex PCR, and TCRdb's table has in-frame clones only and misses some. V and J calls plus clone size are reproduced from that table; the DNA served to infer D and trimming. The sample carries 310,000 or so clones, about 90% recorded once. The sequence derives from a woman aged 45-65 years who had recovered from COVID-19. Sequences were obtained from peripheral blood. This chain uses TRBV11-2 with TRBJ2-3; tentative D call: TRBD2 (6 bases). The CDR3 region has the DNA TGTGCCGGCCGAGGACTACTGAGCACAGATACGCAGTATTTT. This translates into CAGRGLLSTDTQYF.